The subject of this entry is one T cell receptor beta chain. The data belong to a study of blood T cell repertoires in COVID-19. Turning to the study itself: Specimens from acute and convalescent COVID-19 originated in the United States, Italy and Spain. Sources were T cells, B-cell-depleted T cells, or PBMCs; the material itself was cDNA or gDNA.

In the original processing: Scientists estimated how many nucleated cells there were by amplifying reference gene primers. Only in-frame clones appear in the TCRdb table, and some are missing; sequencing was by immunoSEQ multiplex PCR. D and trimming come from the DNA, and the V and J calls and clone size come from that table. The sample has around 130,000 clones; approximately 84% are singletons. The CDR3 contains 13 residues. CDR1 and CDR2 from the germline V gene are MDHEN and SYDVKM. The V and J ends lost 3 bases and 7 bases, in that order; junction bases with no gene match: 5. This TCR was recovered from a man between 70 and 80 years old with acute or convalescent COVID-19. The sequenced sample was peripheral blood. The chain combines TRBV28 with TRBJ2-7; TRBD1 agrees at 8 bases. The chain's CDR3 is CASSLDRVREQYF. CDR3 bases: TGTGCCAGCAGTTTGGACAGGGTGAGGGAGCAGTACTTC.